This TCR beta chain was recovered during a study of PD-L1 blockade in urothelial cancer. Study-wide context: Each participant's history included 0 to 3 prior chemotherapy regimens. A median approximately 140,000 T cells were found in blood samples.

Described time point: pretreatment peripheral blood. TCRdb keeps only in-frame clones here, not all; method: immunoSEQ multiplex PCR. The sample has 95,000 to 100,000 clones; roughly 91% are singletons. This specimen consisted of PBMCs, obtained around atezolizumab (anti-PD-L1) treatment. The receptor was derived from a man aged 60 to 75 with urothelial cancer.

The DNA for the CDR3 is TGTGCCAGCAGTTTGGGCTATGAAGCTTTCTTT. It codes for CASSLGYEAFF. The chain combines TRBV28 with TRBJ1-1; D gene ambiguous. From germline, CDR1 is MDHEN and CDR2 SYDVKM. V was trimmed by 3 bases and J by 7 bases, leaving 6 bases between them. This CDR3 spans 11 amino acids.